Given below is one TCR beta chain in context. What this receptor recognizes is not known. No much larger clone exists at a distance of one base, and base qualities are not known. This specimen belongs to a study of shared clonotypes between healthy human individuals (dated by TCRdb to 2018 to 2021). For the study in its entirety: Three men and two women, aged 18 to 49 years, made up the cohort. For each donor, CD4 naive and CD4 memory were each given three plates, CD8 naive was given two plates, and CD8 memory was given one plate. The study deeply sequenced blood TCR repertoires of about 5 healthy adults to estimate repertoire size and the extent of clonotype sharing between individuals. Different laboratories and diverse techniques were used to prepare libraries and sequence TCR repertoires, to increase sequencing depth and limit assay-specific biases. Leukapheresis yielded between about 0.85 and 10 billion PBMCs per donor. Study-wide conclusions, independent of this receptor: Sampling was restricted to blood, and TCR repertoires in tissue are likely to differ from TCR repertoires in blood. Pairwise subsampling led to the expectation that sequencing depth would affect the degree of clonotype sharing among donors. Naive subsets generally had larger estimated clonotype richness than memory subsets did. About 5% of naive CD4, 3.5% of naive CD8, 2% to 2.5% of memory CD4, and 0.4% of memory CD8 clonotypes were shared across several donors. The genetic and exposure-history diversity represented was limited by the small number of donors. Even with the large sequencing depth, rarefaction of the sorted-subset datasets indicated that sequencing was incomplete. Compared with non-shared clonotypes, clonotypes shared by all four sorted-subset donors had higher generation probabilities.

Relative to germline, V is 4 bases shorter and J is 5 bases shorter, with 18 bases between their ends. The germline V gene encodes CDR1 SGDLS and CDR2 YYNGEE. The CDR3 goes from the cysteine to the phenylalanine over 15 residues. The kept DNA is CDR3 alone, 45 bases in frame from the first base. The donors were healthy, HIV-negative adults who had no recently reported acute infections or vaccinations. All donors were Caucasian adults living in Nashville, Tennessee, USA. CD4+ T cells were enriched by magnetic negative selection; naive cells were then positively selected on CD45RA, and the negative fraction formed the memory subset. After blood collection by leukapheresis, PBMCs were isolated using Ficoll-Histopaque density gradient centrifugation and then cryopreserved in the vapor phase of liquid nitrogen. Analytical flow cytometry was used to check the purity and quantity of each magnetically sorted T cell population. From each sorted fraction, genomic DNA was isolated and quantified by UV absorbance on a Nanodrop 2000c.

Using the deep immunoSEQ assay, TCR CDR3 regions were amplified from genomic DNA by multiplex PCR. Extracted genomic DNA from each cell subset was spread evenly across all wells of several immunoSEQ 96-well plates, with each plate serving as a replicate. For sorted subsets, around 200 ng genomic DNA, equal to about 30,000 T cell genomes, was loaded into each replicate PCR. Purified libraries were quantified with a Qubit 3.0 fluorometer, sized on a Bioanalyzer 2100, and re-quantified with the KAPA Library Quantification kit. Every immunoSEQ 96-well plate was sequenced on a separate single-read 150-cycle Illumina NextSeq 550 flow cell. As for the original processing: The immunoSEQ output contained only junctional sequences without quality scores, so filtering could not match that applied to full-length reads. To assign V/J genes and CDR3, sequences were annotated against IMGT germline references using PyIR, a Python wrapper for IgBLAST v1.9. Reads were removed for weak V/J assignments (E-value above 1e-6), missing CDR3, stop codons, out-of-frame junctions, or ambiguous translated residues. V3J clonotypes were defined as sequences sharing an identical inferred V gene, J gene, and CDR3 amino acid sequence. To compute the percentage overlap between repertoires, the number of shared unique clonotypes was divided by the size of the smaller repertoire. Richness of each repertoire was evaluated using RTK rarefaction, the Chao1 estimator, and Recon v2.1 estimates of unobserved clonotypes. For all TCRbeta clonotypes obtained by the gDNA method from a few donors, generation probabilities were computed with OLGA. The immuneACCESS repertoire file appears here via TCRdb, limited to in-frame rearrangements. These files lack a portion of the clones; in checked studies, under half of the deficit traces to unresolved V genes, and the cause of the others is not known. V and J calls and clone size are as listed in that table; D and trimming were resolved from the DNA. The sample table lists around 1,000,000 clones, around 77% of them with a count of one. The ten largest clones represent roughly 0.82% of the sample.

This receptor was taken from a man aged 18 to 30 in good health. Some clones in this sample may be carry-over from other donors' samples. The rearrangement joined TRBV9 to TRBJ2-5; TRBD1 could be the D gene, as 8 bases match. Sequenced material: memory CD4+ T cells from PBMCs. In light of the paper, this sample's cell subset or site label describes: CD45RA-negative fraction. The CDR3 in this case is CASSTRQGRGETQYF. The base sequence is TGTGCCAGCAGCACCCGACAGGGGCGGGGGGAGACCCAGTACTTC. The CDR3, completed at both ends by the reference TRBV9 and TRBJ2-5 genes, gives the full variable domain DSGVTQTPKHLITATGQRVTLRCSPRSGDLSVYWYQQSLDQGLQFLIQYYNGEERAKGNILERFSAQQFPDLHSELNLSSLELGDSALYFCASSTRQGRGETQYFGPGTRLLVL.